This T cell receptor (beta chain) was observed in a study of T cell responses to AZD1222 COVID-19 vaccine. Study observations and caveats: Close to half of spike-specific TCRs reportedly recognize unmutated variant regions.

This CDR3 region has 16 residues. The V end was cut by 1 base, the J end by 0 bases, with 10 bases between. Per germline, CDR1 SEHNR and CDR2 FQNEAQ (reference sequence). In the case of this clone: Its matching antigen is unknown.

Generated by immunoSEQ multiplex PCR, the TCRdb table keeps only in-frame clones and is missing some. This table holds about 170,000 clones, roughly 89% found once. The TCR was taken from an adult who received the AZD1222 COVID-19 vaccine. The genes are TRBV7-9 and TRBJ1-3, with a tentative D call TRBD1 (6 bases). Sample: peripheral blood, taken 28 days after the second AZD1222 dose. This chain's CDR3 is CASSLVGANSGNTIYF. CDR3 nucleotides: TGTGCCAGCAGCTTAGTGGGGGCGAACTCTGGAAACACCATATATTTT.